The next 29 T cell receptor beta chains were all read from a single sample in a study of cytomegalovirus exposure and HLA in healthy donors. The PCR employed 60 Vbeta primers together with 13 Jbeta primers. The table came from immunoSEQ multiplex PCR; TCRdb's copy has only in-frame clones and leaves some out. The data contain 250,000 or so clones, 80% to 85% of them singletons. The specimen was PBMCs. Receptors originate from a woman aged 55 to 70 in good health and CMV-seropositive.

The rearrangement joins TRBV5-1 to TRBJ2-5; D not certain. Germline V gene data show CDR1 as SGHRS and CDR2 as YFSETQ. The V end was cut by 5 bases, the J end by 0 bases, with 11 bases between. CDR3 length: 14 amino acids. The CDR3 region has the DNA TGCGCCAGCAGAAACAGCCTATACCAAGAGACCCAGTACTTC. As protein: CASRNSLYQETQYF.

V and J are TRBV5-6 and TRBJ2-5, with 8 positions matching TRBD1. The CDR3 consists of 16 residues. CDR1 SGHDT and CDR2 YYEEEE come from the germline V gene. With V trimmed by 4 bases and J by 4 bases, 12 bases remained unmatched. Here the CDR3 DNA reads TGTGCCAGCAGCCCGGTACGACAGGGGATCCGAGAGACCCAGTACTTC. Protein: CASSPVRQGIRETQYF.

The chain uses TRBV7-2 and TRBJ2-1; TRBD2 matches 8 bases. This CDR3 spans 16 amino acids. With V trimmed by 2 bases and J by 4 bases, 7 bases remained unmatched. Germline V CDR1 and CDR2: SGHTA, FQGNSA. In nucleotides, the CDR3 is TGTGCCAGCAGCTTATCGGGAGGGCCGGGGTACAATGAGCAGTTCTTC. This codes for CASSLSGGPGYNEQFF.

This clone was counted only a few times. V and J are TRBV28 and TRBJ2-7; D unresolved. Germline CDR1 and CDR2: MDHEN and SYDVKM. The length of the CDR3 is 11 residues. Trimming stripped 3 bases from V and 4 bases from J, with 4 bases between. The CDR3 reads CASSFSYEQYF. As DNA, the CDR3 is TGTGCCAGCAGTTTCTCGTACGAGCAGTACTTC.

This chain's CDR3 is CASSGNSNSNQPQHF. DNA of the CDR3: TGTGCCAGCAGTGGCAACTCTAATAGCAATCAGCCCCAGCATTTT. The chain recombines TRBV6-1 with TRBJ1-5, with D unresolved. Germline V gene data show CDR1 as MNHNS and CDR2 as SASEGT. V was trimmed by 4 bases and J by 0 bases, leaving 10 bases between them. CDR3 length equals 15 residues.

The gene calls are TRBV6-5 and TRBJ2-3; 7 nucleotides line up with TRBD2. V lost 6 bases and J lost 1; bases outside the gene matches: 7. Germline CDR1 is MNHEY and CDR2 is SVGAGI. The CDR3 loop spans 15 amino acids. The CDR3 reads CASSLLRGGTDTQYF. The CDR3 region has the DNA TGTGCCAGCAGCCTTCTCCGGGGGGGCACAGATACGCAGTATTTT.

The rearrangement joins TRBV9 to TRBJ1-1, with TRBD1 matching over 10 bases. The CDR3 extends over 15 amino acids. Trimming at V came to 3 bases and at J to 5 bases, leaving 7 bases not matched to a gene. Germline V lookup: CDR1 SGDLS, CDR2 YYNGEE. CDR3 DNA sequence: TGTGCCAGCAGCGCGCTCGGGACAGGGGTAACTGAAGCTTTCTTT. It is translated as CASSALGTGVTEAFF.

The chain carries TRBV2 and TRBJ2-7, with D tentatively TRBD1 (5 bases). CDR3 length: 14 amino acids. Germline CDR1 is SNHLY and CDR2 is FYNNEI. V was clipped by 10 bases and J by 3 bases, with 19 bases between them. The DNA for the CDR3 is TGTGCCACTAAGACGGACAACACTAACTACGAGCAGTACTTC. It is translated as CATKTDNTNYEQYF.

This clone was observed a handful of times. This chain joins TRBV2 and TRBJ2-7; 7 nucleotides match TRBD1. CDR1 and CDR2 (germline): SNHLY, FYNNEI. This CDR3 spans 13 amino acids. V shed 7 bases and J 3 bases; nucleotides not matched to a gene: 6. This CDR3 is CASKQGQRYEQYF. CDR3 nucleotides: TGTGCCAGCAAGCAGGGACAGCGCTACGAGCAGTACTTC.

The gene calls are TRBV11-2 and TRBJ1-1; perhaps TRBD1 as D (5 bases). This CDR3 region has 15 residues. Germline CDR1 reads SGHAT; CDR2 reads FQNNGV. Trimming took 5 bases from V and 0 from J, leaving 13 bases between them. The CDR3 sequence is CASSPGRVVNTEAFF. CDR3 DNA: TGTGCCAGCAGCCCGGGCAGGGTAGTGAACACTGAAGCTTTCTTT.

This chain joins TRBV7-8 and TRBJ2-7, with 7 bases that match TRBD2. This CDR3 has 16 residues. Unmatched junction bases numbered 17, after V lost 5 bases and J lost 7 bases. Germline V gene data show CDR1 as SGHVS and CDR2 as FQNEAQ. This CDR3 is CASSHSAGGGTWEQYF. The CDR3, as DNA: TGTGCCAGCAGCCATTCGGCTGGGGGGGGGACGTGGGAGCAGTACTTC.

The V and J genes are TRBV14 and TRBJ2-3; TRBD1 matches at 7 bases. The trim removed 1 base at V and 0 bases at J, leaving 10 bases unmatched. This CDR3 contains 18 residues. Per the germline V gene, CDR1 is SGHDN and CDR2 is FVKESK. The CDR3 reads CASSQVMRTGPSTDTQYF. CDR3 bases: TGTGCCAGCAGCCAAGTCATGCGGACAGGACCTAGCACAGATACGCAGTATTTT.

The V call is TRBV27, the J call TRBJ1-4, with TRBD1 identical over 7 bases. This CDR3 contains 15 residues. The trim removed 4 bases at V and 8 bases at J, leaving 10 bases unmatched. Germline V gene lookup returns CDR1 MNHEY and CDR2 SMNVEV (reference sequence). The DNA of the CDR3 is TGTGCCAGCAGTTCGTTACAGGGGACGGGGGAAAAACTGTTTTTT. Amino acid sequence: CASSSLQGTGEKLFF.

V usage is TRBV19 and J usage is TRBJ1-3; D perhaps matches TRBD1 (5 bases). Germline values: CDR1 LNHDA, CDR2 SQIVND (reference sequence). This CDR3 contains 19 residues. Between the trimmed V and J ends, which lost 6 bases and 2 bases, there was a span of 26 bases. In DNA, the CDR3 is TGTGCCAGTAGCTCCAGGAGACCCAGCCAGGGCCAGGCTGGAAACACCATATATTTT. It translates to CASSSRRPSQGQAGNTIYF.

CDR3 region: CASGQGMRHEQYF. Here the CDR3 DNA reads TGTGCCAGCGGACAGGGTATGCGGCACGAGCAGTACTTC. The V gene is TRBV7-9, the J gene TRBJ2-7; 8 bases align to TRBD1. The germline V gene encodes CDR1 SEHNR and CDR2 FQNEAQ (reference sequence). V was clipped by 8 bases and J by 5 bases; unmatched bases: 8. CDR3 length: 13 residues.

V gene TRBV12-5 combines with J gene TRBJ2-2; 10 positions agree with TRBD1. This CDR3 comprises 15 residues. Losses at the gene ends were 6 bases for V and 5 bases for J; bases not matched to a gene: 6. Germline assignment: CDR1 LGHNT and CDR2 FRNRAP. The CDR3 region has the DNA TGTGCTAGTGGCTCGGGACAGGGGAATACCGGGGAGCTGTTTTTT. Amino acid sequence: CASGSGQGNTGELFF.

The chain carries TRBV5-4 and TRBJ2-7, with 8 bases lining up with TRBD1. CDR3 length equals 14 residues. CDR1 and CDR2 from the germline V gene are SGHNT and YYREEE (reference sequence). The V segment lost 0 bases and the J segment 1 base; nucleotides outside the gene matches: 0. Here the CDR3 reads CASSLGQGSYEQYF. DNA for the CDR3: TGTGCCAGCAGCTTGGGACAGGGGTCCTACGAGCAGTACTTC.

The chain is built from TRBV2 and TRBJ2-3; D is undetermined. Germline loops: CDR1 SNHLY, CDR2 FYNNEI. Between the trimmed V and J ends, which lost 7 bases and 3 bases, there was a span of 11 bases. The CDR3 loop spans 13 amino acids. CDR3 protein: CASTPELTDTQYF. DNA for the CDR3: TGTGCCAGCACTCCCGAGTTAACAGATACGCAGTATTTT.

The chain has TRBV11-2 and TRBJ2-5, with D possibly being TRBD1 (7 bases). Trimming stripped 5 bases from V and 4 bases from J, with 17 bases between. Germline CDR1 SGHAT, CDR2 FQNNGV. This CDR3 is 15 amino acids long. The CDR3 region is CASSQPEGAVETQYF. For the CDR3, the DNA is TGTGCCAGCAGCCAACCGGAGGGGGCGGTAGAGACCCAGTACTTC.

Only a few counts were recorded for this clone. The V and J genes are TRBV6-1 and TRBJ1-1; D is ambiguous. Germline values: CDR1 MNHNS, CDR2 SASEGT. This CDR3 is built from 13 residues. V was clipped by 2 bases and J by 5 bases, with 9 bases between them. The CDR3 loop reads CASSEFKETEAFF. The CDR3 region has the DNA TGTGCCAGCAGTGAATTCAAGGAGACTGAAGCTTTCTTT.

Comment on this clone: Other nucleotide sequences from this sample produce the same CDR3. The V and J genes are TRBV5-1 and TRBJ2-3; 9 nucleotides agree with TRBD1. Trimming took 0 bases from V and 1 from J; bases not matched to a gene: 0. The CDR3 extends over 15 amino acids. CDR1 and CDR2 (germline): SGHRS, YFSETQ. This CDR3 reads CASSLGQGGTDTQYF. CDR3 nucleotides: TGCGCCAGCAGCTTGGGACAGGGGGGCACAGATACGCAGTATTTT.

V usage is TRBV13 and J usage is TRBJ2-3, with 13 bases lining up with TRBD2. This CDR3 comprises 15 residues. In germline, CDR1 is PRHDT, CDR2 FYEKMQ (reference sequence). J gave up 4 bases and V 6 bases, and 4 bases lay outside the gene matches. CDR3 sequence: CASSTLAGGPDTQYF. CDR3 bases: TGTGCCAGCAGTACACTAGCGGGAGGGCCAGATACGCAGTATTTT.

V and J are TRBV6-5 and TRBJ1-1; D not certain. This CDR3 is 14 amino acids long. Germline V gene lookup returns CDR1 MNHEY and CDR2 SVGAGI. Deletions cut 8 bases from V and 1 base from J, with 14 bases between. The CDR3 region is CASAGRVENTEAFF. The DNA for the CDR3 is TGTGCCAGCGCGGGGAGGGTAGAGAACACTGAAGCTTTCTTT.

V gene TRBV28 combines with J gene TRBJ2-3; 8 bases map to TRBD1. The germline V gene has CDR1 MDHEN and CDR2 SYDVKM. The J segment lost 5 bases and the V segment lost 4 bases, leaving 8 bases of the junction unmatched. The CDR3 contains 15 residues. CDR3 sequence: CASSSGQGLQDTQYF. The CDR3 DNA reads as TGTGCCAGCAGTTCTGGACAGGGCCTCCAAGATACGCAGTATTTT.

This clone was observed once. V gene TRBV6-1 combines with J gene TRBJ2-3; D remains unclear. The ends were cut back, 4 bases at V and 3 bases at J, with 8 bases in the middle. Germline CDR1 reads MNHNS; CDR2 reads SASEGT. This CDR3 has 13 residues. Here the CDR3 DNA reads TGTGCCAGCAGTGTTATTATGACAGATACGCAGTATTTT. It codes for CASSVIMTDTQYF.

The chain recombines TRBV30 with TRBJ2-3; TRBD2 is a possible D gene (6 bases). Germline V lookup: CDR1 GTSNPN, CDR2 SVGIG (reference sequence). With 0 bases removed from V and 2 bases from J, the gap between germline ends came to 12 bases. The CDR3 totals 15 residues. CDR3 bases: TGTGCCTGGAGTGTAGGAGGGGCCCTCACAGATACGCAGTATTTT. Translating it yields CAWSVGGALTDTQYF.

The CDR3 bases are TGCGCCAGCAGTCCGGCCGGATCCATGACTAGCGGGAGGCGGACCGGGGAGCTGTTTTTT. This gives the protein CASSPAGSMTSGRRTGELFF. The chain links TRBV23-1 to TRBJ2-2, with TRBD2 matching over 13 bases. TRBV23-1 qualifies as an ORF whose function is uncertain. This CDR3 region has 20 residues. The V gene end was trimmed by 4 bases and the J gene end by 5 bases; junction bases not matched to a gene: 16.

This clone was found once. V usage is TRBV9 and J usage is TRBJ1-1, with a possible D match to TRBD1 (6 bases). Trimming took 3 bases from V and 1 from J, leaving 7 bases between them. CDR1 and CDR2 (germline): SGDLS, YYNGEE. This CDR3 comprises 13 residues. The CDR3 bases are TGTGCCAGCAGCGAGACAGGGAACACTGAAGCTTTCTTT. Its translation: CASSETGNTEAFF.

The rearrangement joins TRBV7-9 to TRBJ1-1; TRBD1 is a possible D gene (6 bases). The ends were cut back, 2 bases at V and 8 bases at J, with 9 bases in the middle. The CDR3 runs to 12 residues. Germline CDR1 and CDR2: SEHNR and FQNEAQ (reference sequence). CDR3 bases: TGTGCCAGCAGCTTACCGGGGGGCGAAGCTTTCTTT. Encoded protein: CASSLPGGEAFF.